The T cell receptor beta chain described here comes from a study of blood T cells in healthy people across ages. Study-level findings and limits: With unsorted PBMCs, a conclusive comparison of naive versus antigen-experienced cells was not possible.

Notes on this clonotype: The antigen remains undetermined.

Germline V gene lookup returns CDR1 SGDLS and CDR2 YYNGEE. The V end lost 4 bases, the J end lost 9 bases, and 11 bases lay between the germline ends. CDR3 size: 12 residues. Using a J-beta primer mix together with a sample-barcoded 5' primer, a second PCR was run for about 6 to 11 cycles. TCRdb independently ran MiXCR on the 5' RACE reads; one entry per CDR3 protein. The sample carries hundreds of thousands of distinct CDR3 sequences, around a quarter recorded once. The same data also contributed to another study, on T cells of mothers and their children. That paper notes: Each mother yielded more than 9.5 million TCR beta CDR3 reads. Each child yielded approximately 3 million reads.

The source material was blood. The chain uses TRBV9 and TRBJ2-4; weak D call: TRBD1 (6 bases). The receptor's source is a boy between 10 and 17 years old in good health. CDR3 region: CASSQGIGIQYF. The DNA for the CDR3 is TGTGCCAGCAGCCAGGGGATAGGCATTCAGTACTTC.